This T cell receptor (beta chain) was identified in a study of T cells in Graves' hyperthyroidism and ophthalmopathy. In its sample, this clonotype was seen many times. Its antigen is undetermined. Whole-study findings and limits: Onset of ophthalmopathy came a median roughly 6.4 months after the model predicted it.

Clinical symptoms, serum thyroxine and TRAb, thyroid ultrasound and orbital computed tomography were used for the diagnoses. The PBMCs were taken from approximately 11 ml of fresh peripheral blood. V was cut by 4 bases and J by 1 base, with 7 bases left in between. Per germline, CDR1 SGHAT and CDR2 FQDESV (reference sequence). CDR3 length: 13 residues. RNA transcripts were the template for amplifying TCR beta CDR3 regions. An initial round of RT-PCR targeting the TCR CDR3 relied on the HTBI primer set. TCRdb redid the calling of the multiplex PCR reads with MiXCR, one entry per CDR3 protein. The sample lists 490,000 or so distinct CDR3 sequences; around 15% were seen once.

The gene calls are TRBV11-1 and TRBJ1-1, with unresolved D. The receptor was derived from a woman aged 25 to 45 with Graves' ophthalmopathy. Sequencing was done on a sample of blood. The CDR3 DNA follows: TGTGCCAGCAGCTCCGGATCGAACACTGAAGCTTTCTTT. This translates into CASSSGSNTEAFF.